This T cell receptor beta chain was sequenced in a study of STAT5B mutations in CD4+ large granular lymphocyte leukemia (dated by TCRdb to 2022 to 2024). As for the study more broadly: Among the healthy controls, the CDR3 'QG' motif was associated with a particular HLA allele. The TCRbeta repertoires of CD4+ T-cell large granular lymphocyte leukemia patients were compared with the TCRbeta repertoires of healthy blood donors. The purity of purified fractions was confirmed by flow cytometry on FACSCanto II or FACSVerse to exceed 95% among lymphocytes. What the authors observed across the whole study: Compared with healthy CD4+ repertoires, CD4-sorted patient repertoires appeared more clonal, and this difference remained even after the putative leukemic clones were removed. The data were not HLA-matched, and the relatively small sample size could explain the higher clonality seen in CD4+ compared with CD8+ T-LGLL. Main leukemic clonotypes were private to each patient, although roughly 25% appeared at low frequency in other patients' non-leukemic repertoires. TRBV06-family usage was enriched among the top patient clones (8/27) compared with healthy controls (2/35).

The junction carries 11 bases between V and J, which are trimmed by 7 bases and 5 bases respectively. The CDR3 spans 13 residues, from the cysteine through the phenylalanine. Just the 39-base CDR3 DNA is kept, in frame starting at base 1. Looking up the germline V gene yields CDR1 MGHDK and CDR2 SYGVNS. To note about this clone: What this receptor recognizes is not known. No much larger clone exists at a distance of one base, and base qualities are not known.

The healthy control group was made up of a few dozen blood donors, and the Finnish Red Cross blood service supplied their buffy coats. All TCR-sequenced material derived from peripheral blood: patient blood samples and healthy donor buffy coats. Ficoll-Hypaque gradient centrifugation was used to isolate peripheral blood mononuclear cells. Magnetic purification was used to isolate CD4+ cells from the buffy coats of the healthy controls. The Gentra Puregene Cell and Tissue kit was used to extract genomic DNA, and a Qubit 2.0 fluorometer was used to measure the amount of genomic DNA. The immunoSEQ assay at survey resolution was applied to genomic DNA for sequencing of TCRbeta rearrangements. The authors' pipeline ran thus. In the TCR sequencing data, the lowest productive clonotype frequency that could be detected was 2.59 x 10-5. Analyses included only productive TCRbeta rearrangements, meaning complete and in-frame sequences. The clonality of each sample was calculated as Simpson clonality in the immunoSEQ Analyzer version 3.0. Based on frequency, clones were grouped as very rare, small, medium, large (1-20%) or hyperexpanded (>20%). OLGA 1.2.3 estimated generation probabilities, VDJtools produced V-gene circos plots, VDJdb was queried for specificities, and GLIPH identified CDR3 motifs. TCRdb stores this immuneACCESS table with in-frame sequences only. Part of the clones is absent; in the studies checked, under half of the shortfall reflects unresolved V genes, and no reason is known for the rest. The D gene and trimming were derived from the DNA, and the V and J assignments and clone size from that table. In all, the sample holds tens of thousands of clones, and less than 75% of those were seen once. The top ten constitute about 2.1% of the sample.

This receptor chain uses TRBV25-1 and TRBJ2-2; the D gene is perhaps TRBD1, on 6 matching bases. This receptor was taken from a human donor in good health. The source material was CD4+ T cells from blood buffy coats. The nucleotide sequence is TGTGCCAGCACTATCACAGGGACCGGGGAGCTGTTTTTT. This sequence encodes CASTITGTGELFF.